Below are 8 T cell receptor beta chains sequenced from a single sample in a study of blood T cell repertoires in COVID-19. The protocol was immunoSEQ multiplex PCR, while the TCRdb copy is restricted to in-frame clones and leaves out a portion. This table holds some 100,000 clones, around 81% found once. Sequencing was performed on peripheral blood. Receptors were obtained from a woman in her sixties or seventies with active or convalescent COVID-19.

On this clone: Likely a read error: the CDR3 ends without its conserved phenylalanine or tryptophan. No DNA is shown, since the ends of the CDR3 on it are uncertain; the CDR3 is the one TCRdb lists. The V gene is TRBV3-1 (or the pseudogene TRBV3-2), the J gene TRBJ1-1; the table calls TRBD1, which could not be checked here. 15 amino acids form the CDR3, both terminal residues included. CDR1 LGHDT and CDR2 YNNKEL come from the germline V gene (reference sequence). CDR3: CASSQHNLDRGSIII.

This clone was seen a few times. The CDR3 here is CASSEEGLADIQYF. CDR3 in DNA: TGTGCCAGCAGTGAAGAAGGACTAGCAGACATTCAGTACTTC. V is TRBV2 and J is TRBJ2-4; 8 bases agree with TRBD2. Germline V CDR1 and CDR2: SNHLY, FYNNEI. V lost 1 base, J lost 8 bases, and 4 bases stayed unmatched. The CDR3 is 14 residues long. Based on the CDR3 plus reference TRBV2 and TRBJ2-4, the full variable domain is EPEVTQTPSHQVTQMGQEVILRCVPISNHLYFYWYRQILGQKVEFLVSFYNNEISEKSEIFDDQFSVERPDGSNFTLKIRSTKLEDSAMYFCASSEEGLADIQYFGAGTRLSVL.

This clone appeared once. The genes are TRBV5-1 and TRBJ2-2; TRBD1 is a possible D gene (6 bases). V was clipped by 5 bases and J by 5 bases, with 16 bases between them. CDR1 is SGHRS and CDR2 is YFSETQ in the germline V gene. The CDR3 is 15 amino acids. This CDR3 reads CASSRQDSWTGELFF. The CDR3 nucleotides are TGCGCCAGCAGTCGCCAGGACAGTTGGACCGGGGAGCTGTTTTTT.

V is TRBV6-1 and J is TRBJ1-1; 7 nucleotides agree with TRBD1. After removal of 2 bases from V and 6 bases from J, the junction contained 6 bases not matched to a gene. From germline, CDR1 is MNHNS and CDR2 SASEGT. This CDR3 spans 14 amino acids. CDR3 in amino acids: CASSERGLGAEAFF. The CDR3 nucleotides read TGTGCCAGCAGTGAAAGGGGGCTGGGAGCTGAAGCTTTCTTT.

This clone was recorded a few times. The chain carries TRBV12-3 or TRBV12-4 and TRBJ1-5; unclear D gene. Trimming took off 1 base at V and 12 bases at J, with 10 bases between the two ends. This CDR3 comprises 12 residues. The CDR3 is CASSLGLEYQHF. In DNA, the CDR3 is TGTGCCAGCAGTTTAGGGTTGGAGTACCAGCATTTT.

The chain is built from TRBV4-2 and TRBJ2-5, with 11 bases that match TRBD2. The CDR3 spans 15 residues. Per germline, CDR1 LGHNA and CDR2 YNFKEQ. Unmatched junction bases numbered 1, after V lost 0 bases and J lost 4 bases. The CDR3 DNA reads TGTGCCAGCAGCCAAGATAGCGGGGGGGCAGAGACCCAGTACTTC. Amino acid sequence: CASSQDSGGAETQYF.

A single count supports this clone. V is TRBV6-5 and J is TRBJ2-2, with TRBD1 matching over 9 bases. Losses at the gene ends were 7 bases for V and 7 bases for J; bases not matched to a gene: 7. In germline, CDR1 is MNHEY, CDR2 SVGAGI. The CDR3 runs to 14 residues. CDR3 bases: TGTGCCAGCACTAGGGACAGGGAAGGCGGGGAGCTGTTTTTT. Translation: CASTRDREGGELFF.

This sequence joins TRBV5-6 and TRBJ2-7; possible D gene TRBD1, 6 bases. V gave up 2 bases and J gave up 2 bases, with 17 bases separating them. The germline V gene has CDR1 SGHDT and CDR2 YYEEEE. The CDR3 has 16 residues. The CDR3 sequence is CASSFGLSQGTYEQYF. As DNA, the CDR3 is TGTGCCAGCAGCTTTGGACTTTCTCAGGGGACCTACGAGCAGTACTTC.